This T cell receptor (beta chain) was retrieved from a study of beta chain features in type 1 diabetes. Study-level results: Within the patient group, naive, central memory and Treg TCRB repertoires appeared more similar to each other than within healthy donors.

cDNA synthesis used the whole RNA isolate, giving expressed TCRB sequences. For naive, central memory and regulatory T cell samples, reads averaged roughly 3.5 million. Produced via immunoSEQ multiplex PCR; TCRdb's table is partial and in-frame only. The table lists approximately 250,000 clones, 13% to 15% of them singletons. The CDR3 consists of 15 residues. Germline CDR1 is SGHAT and CDR2 is FQNNGV. V was clipped by 7 bases and J by 3 bases; unmatched bases: 9. This clone turned up a few times. What it binds is not known. Sample: naive CD4+ T cells from blood. The rearrangement links TRBV11-2 to TRBJ2-7; 10 nucleotides align to TRBD2. This TCR came from a woman aged 40 to 50 in good health. CDR3 coding DNA: TGTGCCAGCACCGAGGCTAGCGGGGGAATCTACGAGCAGTACTTC. Translating gives CASTEASGGIYEQYF.